Shown below are 29 T cell receptor beta chains from a single sample sequenced in a study of shared clonotypes between healthy human individuals. Clones were sequenced by immunoSEQ multiplex PCR, and TCRdb holds only the in-frame ones, with some missing. The table records about 2 million clones, roughly 94% of them present only once. The sample consisted of naive CD4+ T cells sorted from blood. Subset defined: CD45RA+ positively selected. All receptors come from a man younger than 35 in good health.

In its sample, this clone was seen once. For the CDR3, the DNA is TGTGCCAGCAGTCTAGGGTCCCCGGGACTAGCAAAAGGGGAGCAGTTCTTC. As protein: CASSLGSPGLAKGEQFF. The genes are TRBV7-2 and TRBJ2-1; 9 bases are shared with TRBD2. V lost 6 bases and J lost 10; bases outside the gene matches: 19. This CDR3 contains 17 residues. Germline loops: CDR1 SGHTA, CDR2 FQGNSA.

V is TRBV5-6 and J is TRBJ2-2; 7 nucleotides match TRBD1. The junction had 8 bases not matched to a gene; V was cut back by 4 bases and J by 2 bases. The CDR3 totals 16 residues. CDR1 is SGHDT and CDR2 is YYEEEE in the germline V gene. The CDR3 loop is CASSLPDRANTGELFF. For the CDR3, the DNA is TGTGCCAGCAGCCTTCCCGACAGGGCAAACACCGGGGAGCTGTTTTTT. Full variable domain (remainder filled in from reference TRBV5-6 and TRBJ2-2): DAGVTQSPTHLIKTRGQQVTLRCSPKSGHDTVSWYQQALGQGPQFIFQYYEEEERQRGNFPDRFSGHQFPNYSSELNVNALLLGDSALYLCASSLPDRANTGELFFGEGSRLTVL.

The chain recombines TRBV5-1 with TRBJ1-1; D is perhaps TRBD1 (5 bases). CDR1 and CDR2 from the germline V gene are SGHRS and YFSETQ. V was pared by 3 bases and J by 1 base, with 7 bases between. CDR3 length: 13 residues. Here the CDR3 DNA reads TGCGCCAGCAGCTATACAGGGAACACTGAAGCTTTCTTT. As protein: CASSYTGNTEAFF.

The genes are TRBV5-4 and TRBJ1-4, with 9 bases identical to TRBD1. Trimming removed 2 bases from V and 2 bases from J; junction bases left unmatched: 7. Germline CDR1 is SGHNT and CDR2 is YYREEE (reference sequence). This CDR3 comprises 17 residues. The CDR3 nucleotides read TGTGCCAGCAGCTTAGGGACAGGGCCTAGGACTAATGAAAAACTGTTTTTT. This sequence encodes CASSLGTGPRTNEKLFF. The variable domain in full, completed from reference TRBV5-4 and TRBJ1-4, reads ETGVTQSPTHLIKTRGQQVTLRCSSQSGHNTVSWYQQALGQGPQFIFQYYREEENGRGNFPPRFSGLQFPNYSSELNVNALELDDSALYLCASSLGTGPRTNEKLFFGSGTQLSVL.

This rearrangement joins TRBV5-1 to TRBJ1-4; 9 bases are a match to TRBD1. Germline values: CDR1 SGHRS, CDR2 YFSETQ. The CDR3 consists of 13 residues. The junction had 6 bases not matched to a gene; V was cut back by 7 bases and J by 8 bases. The CDR3 sequence: CASQSGTGEKLFF. CDR3 in DNA: TGCGCCAGCCAATCCGGGACAGGGGAAAAACTGTTTTTT.

The rearrangement links TRBV2 to TRBJ1-1; TRBD1 matches 10 bases. The junction had 2 bases not matched to a gene; V was cut back by 6 bases and J by 1 base. The CDR3 spans 14 residues. Germline V gene sequence: CDR1 SNHLY, CDR2 FYNNEI. CDR3 DNA sequence: TGTGCCAGCAGATGGGACAGGGGGAACACTGAAGCTTTCTTT. Translating it yields CASRWDRGNTEAFF.

The CDR3 loop reads CASSWGQASEQYF. In DNA, the CDR3 is TGTGCCAGCAGCTGGGGACAGGCTTCCGAGCAGTACTTC. The J gene is TRBJ2-7, the V gene TRBV5-8; 8 bases line up with TRBD1. V lost 3 bases, J lost 6 bases, and 5 bases stayed unmatched. The CDR3 extends over 13 amino acids. Germline V gene lookup returns CDR1 SGHTS and CDR2 YDEGEE.

The count of this clone is one. J is TRBJ1-3 and V is TRBV9; D possibly corresponds to TRBD1 (5 bases). The CDR3 has 14 amino acids. CDR1 and CDR2 from the germline V gene are SGDLS and YYNGEE. V was pared by 4 bases and J by 3 bases, with 11 bases between. This CDR3 is CASSLLGGGNTIYF. The DNA for the CDR3 is TGTGCCAGCAGCCTCTTGGGGGGTGGAAACACCATATATTTT.

The chain employs TRBV7-2 and TRBJ2-3; 11 bases agree with TRBD2. The CDR3 is 16 amino acids. Per the germline V gene, CDR1 is SGHTA and CDR2 is FQGNSA. J gave up 4 bases and V 6 bases, and 9 bases lay outside the gene matches. The chain's CDR3 is CASSSRLAGWADTQYF. DNA of the CDR3: TGTGCCAGCAGTAGTAGACTAGCGGGGTGGGCAGATACGCAGTATTTT.

The CDR3 loop reads CASSLGYYLRAYEQYF. The CDR3 bases are TGTGCCAGCAGCTTAGGTTACTATCTTCGAGCCTACGAGCAGTACTTC. J is TRBJ2-7 and V is TRBV11-2; D ambiguous. V was clipped by 1 base and J by 2 bases, with 15 bases between them. Germline V lookup: CDR1 SGHAT, CDR2 FQNNGV. CDR3 length: 16 amino acids.

The gene calls are TRBV10-3 and TRBJ2-1; D is uncertain. CDR1 is ENHRY, CDR2 SYGVKD, per germline. The CDR3 spans 11 residues. With 7 bases removed from V and 6 bases from J, the gap between germline ends came to 7 bases. As DNA, the CDR3 is TGTGCCATCACCGTTTTCAATGAGCAGTTCTTC. It encodes CAITVFNEQFF.

This sequence joins TRBV6-5 and TRBJ1-1; possible D gene TRBD1, 6 bases. V was shortened by 4 bases and J by 3 bases, with 15 bases between the two germline ends. The CDR3 spans 15 residues. Germline V lookup: CDR1 MNHEY, CDR2 SVGAGI. CDR3 in amino acids: CASSSLGGGHTEAFF. The CDR3, as DNA: TGTGCCAGCAGTTCCCTCGGGGGCGGTCACACTGAAGCTTTCTTT.

The V gene is TRBV11-2, the J gene TRBJ2-7, with 7 bases identical to TRBD2. The ends lost 1 base at V and 2 bases at J; junction bases unmatched: 5. The length of the CDR3 is 15 residues. CDR1 and CDR2 (germline): SGHAT, FQNNGV. The CDR3 DNA reads as TGTGCCAGCAGCTTAGTTCTCGGGGGGACCTACGAGCAGTACTTC. Translated, it gives CASSLVLGGTYEQYF.

The chain joins TRBV7-2 to TRBJ1-2; D is ambiguous. With 1 base removed from V and 5 bases from J, the gap between germline ends came to 11 bases. CDR3 size: 14 residues. The germline CDR1 and CDR2 sequences are SGHTA and FQGNSA. Here the CDR3 DNA reads TGTGCCAGCAGCTTAGACGGGATAAGGTATGGCTACACCTTC. Its protein product is CASSLDGIRYGYTF.

The chain recombines TRBV12-5 with TRBJ1-5; a weak D match, TRBD1 (6 bases). The CDR3 runs to 17 residues. The V end lost 2 bases, the J end lost 1 base, and 15 bases lay between the germline ends. From germline, CDR1 is LGHNT and CDR2 FRNRAP. The CDR3 region has the DNA TGTGCTAGTGGTTTGTTCAGATTGGGGGCCAGCAATCAGCCCCAGCATTTT. Its protein is CASGLFRLGASNQPQHF.

V usage is TRBV13 and J usage is TRBJ1-3; the D gene is possibly TRBD1 (6 bases). V was cut by 5 bases and J by 2 bases, with 10 bases left in between. The germline gives CDR1 PRHDT, CDR2 FYEKMQ (reference sequence). This CDR3 spans 14 amino acids. The CDR3 loop reads CASSPRGAGNTIYF. CDR3 sequence (DNA): TGTGCCAGCAGCCCCAGGGGCGCTGGAAACACCATATATTTT.

This clone was counted a single time. The V and J genes are TRBV28 and TRBJ1-1, with D possibly matching TRBD1 (5 bases). The length of the CDR3 is 16 residues. V was shortened by 5 bases and J by 1 base, with 17 bases between the two germline ends. CDR1 and CDR2 (germline): MDHEN, SYDVKM. The CDR3 region is CASSLQALGPNTEAFF. CDR3 coding DNA: TGTGCCAGCAGTCTTCAGGCGTTGGGACCGAACACTGAAGCTTTCTTT.

This chain links TRBV27 with TRBJ1-2; 9 bases line up with TRBD1. The junction had 10 bases not matched to a gene; V was cut back by 6 bases and J by 5 bases. Germline V gene sequence: CDR1 MNHEY, CDR2 SMNVEV (reference sequence). The CDR3 is 15 amino acids. CDR3 sequence (DNA): TGTGCCAGCAGACCACAGGGGGCGAAAGGGTATGGCTACACCTTC. Translation gives CASRPQGAKGYGYTF.

The chain employs TRBV9 and TRBJ2-5; no clear D gene. The germline V and J ends were trimmed by 0 bases and 5 bases, with 8 bases remaining between them. This CDR3 comprises 13 residues. From germline, CDR1 is SGDLS and CDR2 YYNGEE. The CDR3, as DNA: TGTGCCAGCAGCGTAGCCCAGACCGAGACCCAGTACTTC. Its translation: CASSVAQTETQYF.

In this sample, this clone turned up once. The CDR3 DNA reads TGTGCCATCAGAGATTCGGCAGGGGGTGTCGGTTCACCCCTCCACTTT. Its protein is CAIRDSAGGVGSPLHF. The rearrangement links TRBV10-3 to TRBJ1-6, with 7 bases matching TRBD1. With V trimmed by 6 bases and J by 9 bases, 14 bases remained unmatched. The germline CDR1 and CDR2 sequences are ENHRY and SYGVKD. The CDR3 extends over 16 amino acids.

V and J are TRBV18 and TRBJ2-2; maybe TRBD1 (5 bases). CDR1 and CDR2 (germline): KGHSH, LQKENI. Trimming stripped 6 bases from V and 1 base from J, with 9 bases between. This CDR3 has 14 amino acids. The CDR3 DNA sequence: TGTGCCAGCTCCCTACAGGAGAACACCGGGGAGCTGTTTTTT. Translating gives CASSLQENTGELFF.

This clone was seen only once. The chain employs TRBV5-1 and TRBJ2-1; the D call may be TRBD1 or TRBD2 (6 bases each). Germline V lookup: CDR1 SGHRS, CDR2 YFSETQ. The CDR3 has 14 residues. V lost 0 bases and J 9 bases, leaving 13 bases between the germline ends. CDR3 sequence (DNA): TGCGCCAGCAGCTTGGTATCCGGGGGCGGTGAGCAGTTCTTC. Residues: CASSLVSGGGEQFF.

The chain joins TRBV28 to TRBJ2-3; D gene unclear. The V and J ends lost 5 bases and 1 base respectively, with 10 bases between them. The CDR3 spans 14 residues. Germline CDR1 MDHEN, CDR2 SYDVKM. The DNA for the CDR3 is TGTGCCAGCAGTCGCGGACGGCGCACAGATACGCAGTATTTT. This translates into CASSRGRRTDTQYF.

The chain uses TRBV12-5 and TRBJ2-4, with 9 nucleotides matching TRBD2. The germline CDR1 and CDR2 sequences are LGHNT and FRNRAP. After removal of 7 bases from V and 0 bases from J, the junction contained 4 bases not matched to a gene. The length of the CDR3 is 15 residues. The CDR3 loop is CASASGTLAKNIQYF. The CDR3 DNA reads TGTGCTAGTGCTAGCGGGACACTAGCCAAAAACATTCAGTACTTC.

The chain has TRBV25-1 and TRBJ1-5; 7 bases match TRBD1. Germline lookup yields CDR1 MGHDK and CDR2 SYGVNS. This CDR3 has 14 residues. V was clipped by 4 bases and J by 8 bases; unmatched bases: 8. The CDR3 DNA reads as TGTGCCAGCAGTGGAGGGGGCGCGTATGAGCCCCAGCATTTT. Translation gives CASSGGGAYEPQHF.

The chain joins TRBV30 to TRBJ2-7, with TRBD1 matching 9 bases. This CDR3 is 15 amino acids long. With 2 bases clipped from V and 3 bases from J, the junction kept 8 bases outside the gene matches. CDR1 GTSNPN and CDR2 SVGIG come from the germline V gene (reference sequence). CDR3 sequence (DNA): TGTGCCTGGAGTCTACCGACAGGGGGGGTCTACGAGCAGTACTTC. Translation gives CAWSLPTGGVYEQYF. The complete variable domain, with remaining parts taken from reference TRBV30 and TRBJ2-7, reads SQTIHQWPATLVQPVGSPLSLECTVEGTSNPNLYWYRQAAGRGLQLLFYSVGIGQISSEVPQNLSASRPQDRQFILSSKKLLLSDSGFYLCAWSLPTGGVYEQYFGPGTRLTVT.

A note on this clone: At the DNA level, this CDR3 is encoded by other sequences in the same sample as well. The chain uses TRBV2 and TRBJ1-1, with a weak D call TRBD1 (5 bases). This CDR3 region has 14 residues. Trimming stripped 4 bases from V and 1 base from J, with 10 bases between. Germline lookup yields CDR1 SNHLY and CDR2 FYNNEI. The CDR3 DNA sequence: TGTGCCAGCAGTGGGCGGGGGAGGAACACTGAAGCTTTCTTT. Translated: CASSGRGRNTEAFF.

The chain is built from TRBV5-4 and TRBJ2-3, with 8 bases fitting TRBD2. Trimming cost V 5 bases and J 1 base; bases outside gene matches: 6. The CDR3 spans 15 residues. Per the germline V gene, CDR1 is SGHNT and CDR2 is YYREEE (reference sequence). CDR3 sequence: CASRYETSGTDTQYF. The CDR3 DNA is TGTGCCAGCAGGTACGAGACTAGCGGCACAGATACGCAGTATTTT. The entire variable domain, with the rest obtained from reference TRBV5-4 and TRBJ2-3, is as follows: ETGVTQSPTHLIKTRGQQVTLRCSSQSGHNTVSWYQQALGQGPQFIFQYYREEENGRGNFPPRFSGLQFPNYSSELNVNALELDDSALYLCASRYETSGTDTQYFGPGTRLTVL.

The chain recombines TRBV20-1 with TRBJ1-4; D is possibly TRBD1 (6 bases). Per germline, CDR1 DFQATT and CDR2 SNEGSKA (reference sequence). V lost 5 bases and J lost 12, with 13 bases in between. CDR3 size: 11 residues. The CDR3 is CSASRQAELFF. DNA of the CDR3: TGCAGTGCTTCTAGACAGGCGGAACTGTTTTTT.